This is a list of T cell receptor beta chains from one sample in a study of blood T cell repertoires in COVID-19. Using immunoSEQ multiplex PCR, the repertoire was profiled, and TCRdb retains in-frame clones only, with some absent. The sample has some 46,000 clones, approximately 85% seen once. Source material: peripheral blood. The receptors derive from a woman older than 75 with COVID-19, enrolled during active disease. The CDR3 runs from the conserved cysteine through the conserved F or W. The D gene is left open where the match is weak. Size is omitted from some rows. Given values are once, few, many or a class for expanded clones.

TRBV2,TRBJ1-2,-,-,TGTGCCAGCAGTACAGATAACTATGGCTACACCTTC,CASSTDNYGYTF
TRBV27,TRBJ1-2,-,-,TGTGCCAGCAGTTTATCACCGGGCAGAAGGGGAGGCTACACCTTC,CASSLSPGRRGGYTF
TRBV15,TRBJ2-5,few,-,TGTGCCACCAGCAGACAGGGGCTTCAAGAGACCCAGTACTTC,CATSRQGLQETQYF
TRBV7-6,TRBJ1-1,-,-,TGTGCCAGCAGCTTAGGGCAGAAGAACACTGAAGCTTTCTTT,CASSLGQKNTEAFF
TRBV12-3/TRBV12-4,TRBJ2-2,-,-,TGTGCCAGCAGTTTATTACCGGGAGGGGAGCTGTTTTTT,CASSLLPGGELFF
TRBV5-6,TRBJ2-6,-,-,TGTGCCAGCAGCTTGGACAGTCCCTCTGGGGCCAACGTCCTGACTTTC,CASSLDSPSGANVLTF
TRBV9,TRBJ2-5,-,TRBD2,TGTGCCAGCAGCGTAGGAGGACTAGCGGGGGGACAAGAGACCCAGTACTTC,CASSVGGLAGGQETQYF
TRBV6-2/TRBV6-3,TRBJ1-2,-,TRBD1,TGTGCCAGCAGTACAGGGGGCGTTGGCTACACCTTC,CASSTGGVGYTF
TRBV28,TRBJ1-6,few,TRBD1,TGTGCCAGCAGTCCCAGACAGGGGGCTTATTCACCCCTCCACTTT,CASSPRQGAYSPLHF
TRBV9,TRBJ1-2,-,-,TGTGCCAGCAGCTCGAACAGGGCCGATAACTATGGCTACACCTTC,CASSSNRADNYGYTF
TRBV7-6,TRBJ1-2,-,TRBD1,TGTGCCAGCAGCTTATCTGCCGGACAGGAGGGCTACACCTTC,CASSLSAGQEGYTF
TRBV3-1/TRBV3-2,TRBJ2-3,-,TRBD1,TGTGCCAGCAGCCCAGACAGGGGGCTACGACCTTTTAGCGGGTGGACTAGCACAGATACGCAGTATTTT,CASSPDRGLRPFSGWTSTDTQYF
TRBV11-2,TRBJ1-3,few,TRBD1,TGTGCCAGCAGCGCGGACAGGGGGTTTGGAAACACCATATATTTT,CASSADRGFGNTIYF
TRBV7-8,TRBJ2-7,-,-,TGTGCCAGCAGCTTAGTAGGGGGGGAGTACGAGCAGTACTTC,CASSLVGGEYEQYF